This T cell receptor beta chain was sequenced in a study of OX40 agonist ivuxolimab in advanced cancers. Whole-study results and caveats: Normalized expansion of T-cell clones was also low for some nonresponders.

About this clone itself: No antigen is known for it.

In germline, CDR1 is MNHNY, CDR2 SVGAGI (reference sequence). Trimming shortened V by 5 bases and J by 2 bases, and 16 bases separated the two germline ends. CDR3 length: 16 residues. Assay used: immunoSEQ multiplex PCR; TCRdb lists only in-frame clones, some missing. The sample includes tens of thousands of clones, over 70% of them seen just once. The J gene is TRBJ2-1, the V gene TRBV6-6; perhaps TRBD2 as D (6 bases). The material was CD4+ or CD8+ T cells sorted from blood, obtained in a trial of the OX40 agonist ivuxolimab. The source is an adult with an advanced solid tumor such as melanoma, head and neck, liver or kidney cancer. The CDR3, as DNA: TGTGCCAGCAGTCGGGGGTGGGAGGTCCCCTACAATGAGCAGTTCTTC. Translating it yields CASSRGWEVPYNEQFF.